A single sample is the source of the 18 T cell receptor beta chains below, sequenced in a study of blood T cell repertoires in COVID-19. Measured with immunoSEQ multiplex PCR; TCRdb has only the in-frame clones, and not every one. The top ten hold roughly 4.9% of the sample, which has hundreds of thousands of clones, about 86% seen once. The sequencing input was PBMCs or T cells enriched from blood (not recorded which). The receptors here all came from a young woman who had been exposed to COVID-19.

V and J are TRBV19 and TRBJ1-2; 7 bases fit TRBD1. CDR3 length equals 13 residues. Per the germline V gene, CDR1 is LNHDA and CDR2 is SQIVND (reference sequence). J was trimmed by 8 bases and V by 7 bases; bases with no gene match: 10. CDR3 DNA: TGTGCCAGTACCAAAACAGGGGATGGGGGCTACACCTTC. This codes for CASTKTGDGGYTF.

The count of this clone is one. The chain uses TRBV12-3 or TRBV12-4 and TRBJ2-5; 7 bases fit TRBD2. Trimming removed 6 bases from V and 4 bases from J; junction bases left unmatched: 5. CDR3 length: 13 residues. The CDR3 nucleotides are TGTGCCAGCAGCCTGACGGGAGGAGAGACCCAGTACTTC. It translates to CASSLTGGETQYF.

This chain connects TRBV4-1 to TRBJ2-7; 10 bases are a match to TRBD1. V lost 0 bases, J lost 4 bases, and 12 bases stayed unmatched. CDR3 size: 18 residues. CDR1 is MGHRA, CDR2 YSYEKL, per germline. In DNA, the CDR3 is TGCGCCAGCAGCCAAGAACCTGGATTGACAGGGGGCGATTACGAGCAGTACTTC. Amino acid sequence: CASSQEPGLTGGDYEQYF.

This clone has a single count. The CDR3: CASKMWDRGLNTEAFF. CDR3 nucleotide sequence: TGCGCCAGCAAAATGTGGGACAGGGGATTGAACACTGAAGCTTTCTTT. The chain carries TRBV5-1 and TRBJ1-1; 10 nucleotides agree with TRBD1. J was trimmed by 0 bases and V by 6 bases; bases with no gene match: 8. Germline values: CDR1 SGHRS, CDR2 YFSETQ. CDR3 length equals 16 residues.

The chain employs TRBV6-6 and TRBJ1-6; perhaps TRBD1 as D (5 bases). Germline CDR1 MNHNY, CDR2 SVGAGI (reference sequence). The germline V and J ends were trimmed by 5 bases and 6 bases, with 20 bases remaining between them. There are 17 residues in the CDR3. The CDR3 region has the DNA TGTGCCAGCAGTCCTGAACGAGGAGGGAGGGGTAATTCACCCCTCCACTTT. Its translation: CASSPERGGRGNSPLHF.

A single count supports this clone. This chain uses TRBV5-1 with TRBJ2-1; D unresolved. The length of the CDR3 is 14 residues. The V and J ends lost 0 bases and 0 bases respectively, with 4 bases between them. Germline V gene sequence: CDR1 SGHRS, CDR2 YFSETQ. The CDR3 protein is CASSLGNSYNEQFF. CDR3 DNA: TGCGCCAGCAGCTTGGGTAACTCCTACAATGAGCAGTTCTTC. The whole variable domain, remainder taken from reference TRBV5-1 and TRBJ2-1, is KAGVTQTPRYLIKTRGQQVTLSCSPISGHRSVSWYQQTPGQGLQFLFEYFSETQRNKGNFPGRFSGRQFSNSRSEMNVSTLELGDSALYLCASSLGNSYNEQFFGPGTRLTVL.

This sequence joins TRBV18 and TRBJ1-1, with D maybe TRBD1 (5 bases). This CDR3 region has 13 residues. CDR1 and CDR2 from the germline V gene are KGHSH and LQKENI. V lost 5 bases to trimming and J lost 5 bases, with 12 bases between them. The CDR3 sequence is CASSIQGTTEAFF. The CDR3 nucleotides are TGTGCCAGCTCAATCCAGGGAACGACTGAAGCTTTCTTT. Using reference TRBV18 and TRBJ1-1 for the parts outside the CDR3, the full variable domain is NAGVMQNPRHLVRRRGQEARLRCSPMKGHSHVYWYRQLPEEGLKFMVYLQKENIIDESGMPKERFSAEFPKEGPSILRIQQVVRGDSAAYFCASSIQGTTEAFFGQGTRLTVV.

The chain joins TRBV2 to TRBJ2-6, with D uncertain. With 2 bases removed from V and 1 base from J, the gap between germline ends came to 6 bases. The germline V gene encodes CDR1 SNHLY and CDR2 FYNNEI. The CDR3 length is 15 residues. CDR3: CASSEKTSGANVLTF. Written as DNA, the CDR3 is TGTGCCAGCAGTGAAAAGACTTCTGGGGCCAACGTCCTGACTTTC.

This CDR3 reads CASSTSGGSSYNEQFF. In DNA, the CDR3 is TGCGCCAGCAGCACCAGCGGGGGGTCCTCCTACAATGAGCAGTTCTTC. The chain couples TRBV5-1 to TRBJ2-1, with 9 bases fitting TRBD2. Germline-derived CDR1 and CDR2 are SGHRS and YFSETQ. With 4 bases clipped from V and 0 bases from J, the junction kept 5 bases outside the gene matches. This CDR3 comprises 16 residues.

The chain uses TRBV25-1 and TRBJ1-2, with D perhaps matching TRBD1 (6 bases). V shed 2 bases and J shed 4 bases, with 11 bases lying between them. This CDR3 comprises 14 residues. Germline V gene lookup returns CDR1 MGHDK and CDR2 SYGVNS. The CDR3 region has the DNA TGTGCCAGCAGTGAAGGGGGGGCAGCCTATGGCTACACCTTC. This translates into CASSEGGAAYGYTF.

The chain uses TRBV9 and TRBJ1-6; 7 nucleotides match TRBD1. The CDR3 runs 15 residues. CDR1 and CDR2 (germline): SGDLS, YYNGEE. J was trimmed by 7 bases and V by 4 bases; bases with no gene match: 8. CDR3 in DNA: TGTGCCAGCAGCCGCGAGACAGGGTACAATTCACCCCTCCACTTT. Translated: CASSRETGYNSPLHF.

CDR3 region: CASSPGTGETEAFF. As DNA, the CDR3 is TGTGCCAGCAGCCCGGGGACAGGGGAGACTGAAGCTTTCTTT. The rearrangement joins TRBV7-3 to TRBJ1-1; 10 bases map to TRBD1. Trimming cost V 5 bases and J 5 bases; bases outside gene matches: 5. The CDR3 length is 14 residues. Germline V gives CDR1 SGHTA, CDR2 FQGTGA.

This sequence joins TRBV12-5 and TRBJ2-6; unclear D gene. In germline, CDR1 is LGHNT, CDR2 FRNRAP. This CDR3 comprises 21 residues. Deletions cut 2 bases from V and 0 bases from J, with 23 bases between. This CDR3 reads CASGLSTYVGVSLSGANVLTF. The CDR3 DNA sequence: TGTGCTAGTGGTTTGTCTACGTACGTTGGTGTTTCACTCTCTGGGGCCAACGTCCTGACTTTC. Together with reference TRBV12-5 and TRBJ2-6, the CDR3 gives the full variable domain: DARVTQTPRHKVTEMGQEVTMRCQPILGHNTVFWYRQTMMQGLELLAYFRNRAPLDDSGMPKDRFSAEMPDATLATLKIQPSEPRDSAVYFCASGLSTYVGVSLSGANVLTFGAGSRLTVL.

The chain has TRBV11-2 and TRBJ1-1; 9 bases line up with TRBD1. The CDR3 loop spans 19 amino acids. J lost 6 bases, V lost 0 bases, and 17 bases had no gene match. Germline lookup yields CDR1 SGHAT and CDR2 FQNNGV. CDR3 protein: CASSLEPLRDRVYQAEAFF. DNA of the CDR3: TGTGCCAGCAGCTTAGAACCCCTGCGGGACAGGGTATATCAGGCTGAAGCTTTCTTT.

This rearrangement joins TRBV12-5 to TRBJ1-6; D not resolved. Germline V gene sequence: CDR1 LGHNT, CDR2 FRNRAP. The CDR3 loop spans 14 amino acids. Trimming stripped 3 bases from V and 4 bases from J, with 7 bases between. CDR3 nucleotide sequence: TGTGCTAGTGGTTTTGGCCAGTATAATTCACCCCTCCACTTT. It encodes CASGFGQYNSPLHF.

This clone showed up just a few times. This sequence joins TRBV3-1 (or the pseudogene TRBV3-2) and TRBJ2-7, with D possibly TRBD2 on 6 matching bases. The V end was cut by 5 bases, the J end by 1 base, with 12 bases between. The CDR3 sequence is 14 residues long. Germline V gene lookup returns CDR1 LGHDT and CDR2 YNNKEL (reference sequence). CDR3 DNA sequence: TGTGCCAGCAGCATAGGAGGGACGTCCTACGAGCAGTACTTC. Amino acids: CASSIGGTSYEQYF.

The rearrangement links TRBV13 to TRBJ2-4; 8 bases match TRBD1. V shed 4 bases and J 7 bases; nucleotides not matched to a gene: 12. Germline V gene data show CDR1 as PRHDT and CDR2 as FYEKMQ (reference sequence). CDR3 size: 16 residues. CDR3 bases: TGTGCCAGCAGCTCACCCACAGGGGGAGGTGGGAACATTCAGTACTTC. Its translation: CASSSPTGGGGNIQYF.

The chain has TRBV2 and TRBJ1-6; 11 bases map to TRBD1. Trimming cost V 7 bases and J 8 bases; bases outside gene matches: 7. CDR3 size: 15 residues. From germline, CDR1 is SNHLY and CDR2 FYNNEI. The CDR3: CASTSGQGAHSPLHF. The CDR3 region has the DNA TGTGCCAGCACCTCCGGACAGGGGGCGCATTCACCCCTCCACTTT.